This TCR delta chain appears in the sequencing data of a study of gamma-delta T cells after stem cell transplantation. In germline, CDR1 is GEAIGNYY, CDR2 EKD. The trim removed 1 base at V and 3 bases at J, leaving 9 bases unmatched. There are 19 residues in the CDR3. TCRdb re-processed the RT-PCR reads via CATT. The sample includes under 2,000 delta-chain clones, about 8% of them seen just once. With regard to this clone: This may be a read error: a much more frequent sequence differs by one nucleotide.

The specimen was gamma-delta T cells. The source is a human donor. It is not recorded whose cells these are; they may come from a transplant donor. The V gene is TRDV2, the J gene TRDJ3, with TRDD3 identical over 9 bases. This CDR3 is CACDTAGGSKGWDTRQMFF. CDR3 nucleotides: TGTGCCTGTGACACGGCTGGGGGATCAAAAGGCTGGGACACCCGACAGATGTTTTTC.